The following is a TCR beta chain sequence with its context. The antigen remains unidentified. The source of the sample is a study of beta chain features in type 1 diabetes. Study-level points and caveats: All four CD4+ subsets of Type 1 diabetes patients contained TCRB CDR3s that were moderately but significantly shorter. A closer apparent resemblance between naive, central memory and Treg TCRB repertoires was seen in patients than in healthy donors.

Reverse transcribing all isolated RNA meant expressed TCRB transcripts were sequenced. The assay was immunoSEQ multiplex PCR, and TCRdb's table has in-frame clones only and misses some. The table has 400,000 to 600,000 clones, approximately 30% seen once. Looked up from germline, CDR1 is SGHTA and CDR2 is FQGNSA. This CDR3 spans 15 amino acids. Trimming pared 5 bases from V and 1 base from J, leaving 13 bases between. Sequenced material: naive CD4+ T cells from blood. V gene TRBV7-2 combines with J gene TRBJ2-3; D gene unclear. The clonotype originates from a man between 18 and 29 years old in good health. In DNA form, the CDR3 reads TGTGCCAGCAGCCGCCCCAGGTACGGCACAGATACGCAGTATTTT. Protein sequence: CASSRPRYGTDTQYF.